These 4 T cell receptor beta chains came from one sample sequenced in a study of early T cells in non-severe SARS-CoV-2 infection. Using its own MiXCR run on the 5' RACE reads, TCRdb lists one record per CDR3 protein. The sample has tens of thousands of distinct CDR3 sequences; less than 8.5% are singletons. Sequenced sample: whole blood. The origin of the receptors is an adult who was a healthcare worker with PCR-confirmed SARS-CoV-2 infection or an uninfected control (not recorded which).

About this clonotype: Since a much larger clone is just one base distant, this may be a read error. The genes are TRBV4-2 and TRBJ2-7; 7 positions agree with TRBD1. The germline CDR1 and CDR2 sequences are LGHNA and YNFKEQ. CDR3 length equals 17 residues. The CDR3 reads CASSLQAGQEEIYEKYF. In DNA form, the CDR3 reads TGTGCCAGCAGCCTTCAAGCTGGACAGGAGGAGATCTACGAGAAGTACTTC.

This clonotype turned up a few times. This rearrangement joins TRBV5-1 to TRBJ2-1, with 10 bases identical to TRBD2. The CDR3 covers 17 residues. From germline, CDR1 is SGHRS and CDR2 YFSETQ. The V and J ends lost 4 bases and 9 bases, in that order; junction bases with no gene match: 16. In nucleotides, the CDR3 is TGCGCCAGCAGCCGCGAAGGGGCTAGCGGGAGTCTCAGTGAGCAGTTCTTC. It translates to CASSREGASGSLSEQFF.

This clonotype appeared many times. The junction shows a germline mismatch at one end, possibly a read error. This chain links TRBV2 with TRBJ2-7, with 12 bases lining up with TRBD1. Germline CDR1 reads SNHLY; CDR2 reads FYNNEI. This CDR3 spans 14 amino acids. CDR3 protein: CASRGQGASYEQYF. The DNA for the CDR3 is TGTGCCAGCAGGGGACAGGGGGCATCCTATGAGCAGTACTTC. Filled out from reference TRBV2 and TRBJ2-7, the complete variable domain reads EPEVTQTPSHQVTQMGQEVILRCVPISNHLYFYWYRQILGQKVEFLVSFYNNEISEKSEIFDDQFSVERPDGSNFTLKIRSTKLEDSAMYFCASRGQGASYEQYFGPGTRLTVT.

This rearrangement joins TRBV7-9 to TRBJ1-6, with 8 bases matching TRBD1. This CDR3 has 14 amino acids. From germline, CDR1 is SEHNR and CDR2 FQNEAQ (reference sequence). V was pared by 5 bases and J by 10 bases, with 7 bases of the junction left unmatched. The CDR3 nucleotides read TGTGCCAGCAGCAGACAGGGGAGACAATCACCCCTCCACTTT. Encoded protein: CASSRQGRQSPLHF.